Shown below are 20 T cell receptor beta chains from a single sample sequenced in a study of blood T cell repertoires in COVID-19 (dated by TCRdb to 2020 to 2021). To prepare the library, the immunoSEQ multiplex PCR assay was applied. Held by TCRdb, this immuneACCESS table contains in-frame sequences only and omits some clones. Under half of the omission traces to an unresolved V gene where checked; the cause of the rest is unknown. The sample records about 400,000 clones, approximately 89% of which are singletons. The biggest ten clones account for approximately 1.5% of the sample. The sequenced sample consisted of PBMCs or T cells enriched from blood (not recorded which). Every receptor here comes from a woman aged 25 to 45 who had recovered from COVID-19.

The rearrangement links TRBV19 to TRBJ2-1, with 7 nucleotides matching TRBD1. Germline assignment: CDR1 LNHDA and CDR2 SQIVND (reference sequence). J lost 0 bases, V lost 6 bases, and 2 bases had no gene match. There are 14 residues in the CDR3. CDR3 DNA: TGTGCCAGTAGGGCAGGGGGCTCCTACAATGAGCAGTTCTTC. It yields the protein CASRAGGSYNEQFF.

The V call is TRBV7-9, the J call TRBJ2-1, with a tentative D call TRBD2 (6 bases). The CDR3 loop spans 14 amino acids. CDR1 and CDR2 (germline): SEHNR, FQNEAQ (reference sequence). V was trimmed by 0 bases and J by 7 bases, leaving 10 bases between them. The CDR3 spells CASSLALGGNEQFF. CDR3 coding DNA: TGTGCCAGCAGCTTAGCGCTCGGAGGGAATGAGCAGTTCTTC.

This rearrangement joins TRBV7-8 to TRBJ1-4, with D unresolved. Germline assignment: CDR1 SGHVS and CDR2 FQNEAQ. CDR3 length: 17 amino acids. V lost 3 bases to trimming and J lost 1 base, with 15 bases between them. This CDR3 is CASSFGRVGGTNEKLFF. The CDR3 coding sequence is TGTGCCAGCAGCTTTGGGAGGGTTGGAGGAACTAATGAAAAACTGTTTTTT. Drawing the rest from reference TRBV7-8 and TRBJ1-4, the complete variable domain is GAGVSQSPRYKVAKRGQDVALRCDPISGHVSLFWYQQALGQGPEFLTYFQNEAQLDKSGLPSDRFFAERPEGSVSTLKIQRTQQEDSAVYLCASSFGRVGGTNEKLFFGSGTQLSVL.

The rearrangement uses TRBV28 and TRBJ2-7; the match to TRBD2 covers 8 bases. V dropped 1 base and J dropped 3; count of bases not matched to a gene: 8. The germline V gene has CDR1 MDHEN and CDR2 SYDVKM. CDR3 size: 16 residues. CDR3 sequence reads: CASSLLGSSGSYEQYF. Written as DNA, the CDR3 is TGTGCCAGCAGTTTATTGGGTTCCAGCGGGAGCTACGAGCAGTACTTC.

The rearrangement links TRBV4-1 to TRBJ2-1; 10 bases fit TRBD2. CDR3 length: 14 amino acids. The germline gives CDR1 MGHRA, CDR2 YSYEKL. The J segment lost 8 bases and the V segment lost 2 bases, leaving 3 bases of the junction unmatched. In DNA form, the CDR3 reads TGCGCCAGCAGCCAATGGCTAGCGGGAGATGAGCAGTTCTTC. Translation gives CASSQWLAGDEQFF.

This chain joins TRBV7-3 and TRBJ2-6, with D possibly TRBD2 on 6 matching bases. The V end lost 3 bases, the J end lost 1 base, and 10 bases lay between the germline ends. The CDR3 runs to 16 residues. Germline loops: CDR1 SGHTA, CDR2 FQGTGA. The CDR3 here is CASSFIGGSGANVLTF. In DNA, the CDR3 is TGTGCCAGCAGCTTTATCGGGGGATCTGGGGCCAACGTCCTGACTTTC.

This chain joins TRBV10-3 and TRBJ1-5, with TRBD1 as a possible D gene (6 bases). V was clipped by 2 bases and J by 5 bases, with 7 bases between them. Germline-derived CDR1 and CDR2 are ENHRY and SYGVKD. The CDR3 sequence is 13 residues long. DNA of the CDR3: TGTGCCATCAGTGAGGGACAGCATCAGCCCCAGCATTTT. Protein sequence: CAISEGQHQPQHF.

This chain links TRBV9 with TRBJ1-2, with D perhaps matching TRBD1 (6 bases). The germline V and J ends were trimmed by 0 bases and 6 bases, with 18 bases remaining between them. This CDR3 has 16 amino acids. Germline CDR1 SGDLS, CDR2 YYNGEE. The CDR3 loop is CASSVAFGAGDDGYTF. The CDR3 DNA sequence: TGTGCCAGCAGCGTAGCTTTCGGAGCAGGGGATGATGGCTACACCTTC.

The chain uses TRBV6-5 and TRBJ1-5; 10 bases are a match to TRBD1. Germline V gene data show CDR1 as MNHEY and CDR2 as SVGAGI. V lost 6 bases, J lost 1 base, and 3 bases stayed unmatched. There are 15 residues in the CDR3. CDR3 sequence reads: CASRRGQGSNQPQHF. Here the CDR3 DNA reads TGTGCCAGCAGGCGGGGACAGGGGAGCAATCAGCCCCAGCATTTT.

The chain has TRBV19 and TRBJ1-6, with a tentative D call TRBD1 (6 bases). CDR3 size: 16 residues. Trimming stripped 10 bases from V and 0 bases from J, with 16 bases between. The germline gives CDR1 LNHDA, CDR2 SQIVND (reference sequence). CDR3 residues: CATRTEHSSYNSPLHF. CDR3 coding DNA: TGTGCCACCCGGACAGAACATAGCTCCTATAATTCACCCCTCCACTTT. The complete variable domain, with remaining parts taken from reference TRBV19 and TRBJ1-6, reads DGGITQSPKYLFRKEGQNVTLSCEQNLNHDAMYWYRQDPGQGLRLIYYSQIVNDFQKGDIAEGYSVSREKKESFPLTVTSAQKNPTAFYLCATRTEHSSYNSPLHFGNGTRLTVT.

The genes are TRBV5-5 and TRBJ1-1, with D possibly TRBD1 on 6 matching bases. Between the trimmed V and J ends, which lost 4 bases and 6 bases, there was a span of 13 bases. From germline, CDR1 is SGHKS and CDR2 YYEKEE (reference sequence). The CDR3 contains 13 residues. This chain's CDR3 is CASSTGRAAEAFF. The CDR3, as DNA: TGTGCCAGCAGCACAGGGAGGGCGGCTGAAGCTTTCTTT.

This clone was seen a single time. The rearrangement links TRBV5-5 to TRBJ1-3; no reliable D call. The CDR3 covers 15 residues. V lost 1 base and J 2 bases, leaving 10 bases between the germline ends. Germline values: CDR1 SGHKS, CDR2 YYEKEE (reference sequence). The CDR3 region has the DNA TGTGCCAGCAGCTTGCGCGGTGATGCTGGAAACACCATATATTTT. It is translated as CASSLRGDAGNTIYF.

For the CDR3, the DNA is TGTGCCAGCAGCTTAGTCCGGGGGGTCGGAAACGAGCAGTACTTC. It translates to CASSLVRGVGNEQYF. This sequence joins TRBV7-2 and TRBJ2-7; 7 bases fit TRBD2. J was trimmed by 5 bases and V by 1 base; bases with no gene match: 8. The CDR3 consists of 15 residues. The germline gives CDR1 SGHTA, CDR2 FQGNSA.

V and J are TRBV6-5 and TRBJ2-7; TRBD2 agrees at 12 bases. The junction had 5 bases not matched to a gene; V was cut back by 11 bases and J by 3 bases. CDR1 and CDR2 (germline): MNHEY, SVGAGI. The CDR3 is 13 amino acids. The CDR3 loop is CASGLAGIYEQYF. Written as DNA, the CDR3 is TGTGCCTCCGGACTAGCGGGAATCTACGAGCAGTACTTC.

J is TRBJ1-1 and V is TRBV27, with D possibly being TRBD1 (5 bases). Germline V gives CDR1 MNHEY, CDR2 SMNVEV (reference sequence). Trimming cost V 2 bases and J 0 bases, with 10 bases left between them. This CDR3 is 15 amino acids long. The CDR3 here is CASSLAGRMNTEAFF. The DNA of the CDR3 is TGTGCCAGCAGTTTAGCAGGGCGCATGAACACTGAAGCTTTCTTT.

This clone is a singleton in its sample. The chain carries TRBV11-2 and TRBJ2-1; D gene uncertain. The CDR3 runs 13 residues. V dropped 1 base and J dropped 5 bases, with 6 bases sitting between them. Germline V gene lookup returns CDR1 SGHAT and CDR2 FQNNGV. The CDR3 is CASSLGHNNEQFF. DNA of the CDR3: TGTGCCAGCAGCTTAGGTCACAACAATGAGCAGTTCTTC. Variable domain in full (rest from reference TRBV11-2 and TRBJ2-1): EAGVAQSPRYKIIEKRQSVAFWCNPISGHATLYWYQQILGQGPKLLIQFQNNGVVDDSQLPKDRFSAERLKGVDSTLKIQPAKLEDSAVYLCASSLGHNNEQFFGPGTRLTVL.

This clone showed up just once. The rearrangement uses TRBV3-1 (or the pseudogene TRBV3-2) and TRBJ2-4; 9 positions agree with TRBD2. The ends lost 1 base at V and 0 bases at J; junction bases unmatched: 7. The CDR3 is 18 amino acids. CDR1 and CDR2 from the germline V gene are LGHDT and YNNKEL (reference sequence). The CDR3 DNA follows: TGTGCCAGCAGCCAAGTCGGTAGCGGGAGTAGAGCCAAAAACATTCAGTACTTC. This translates into CASSQVGSGSRAKNIQYF.

This chain's CDR3 is CASSNSRANTGKGTEAFF. The CDR3 region has the DNA TGTGCCAGCAGTAATTCCCGCGCGAATACAGGGAAAGGCACTGAAGCTTTCTTT. V usage is TRBV2 and J usage is TRBJ1-1; possible D gene TRBD1, 6 bases. From germline, CDR1 is SNHLY and CDR2 FYNNEI. The CDR3 consists of 18 residues. V lost 5 bases to trimming and J lost 4 bases, with 26 bases between them.

The J gene is TRBJ1-3, the V gene TRBV30, with 10 bases fitting TRBD1. CDR3 length: 13 residues. Germline CDR1 reads GTSNPN; CDR2 reads SVGIG (reference sequence). V lost 8 bases, J lost 2 bases, and 3 bases stayed unmatched. Here the CDR3 DNA reads TGTGCCAGAGGGACAGGGGCTGGAAACACCATATATTTT. Translating gives CARGTGAGNTIYF. Variable domain in full (rest from reference TRBV30 and TRBJ1-3): SQTIHQWPATLVQPVGSPLSLECTVEGTSNPNLYWYRQAAGRGLQLLFYSVGIGQISSEVPQNLSASRPQDRQFILSSKKLLLSDSGFYLCARGTGAGNTIYFGEGSWLTVV.

Details on this clone: Other DNA sequences in the same sample also yield this CDR3. The CDR3 nucleotides read TGTGCCAGTAGTATAAGGGGTTTCAATCAGCCCCAGCATTTT. Residues: CASSIRGFNQPQHF. The V call is TRBV19, the J call TRBJ1-5; a weak D match, TRBD1 (5 bases). In germline, CDR1 is LNHDA, CDR2 SQIVND (reference sequence). CDR3 length: 14 residues. V dropped 2 bases and J dropped 3 bases, with 8 bases sitting between them.